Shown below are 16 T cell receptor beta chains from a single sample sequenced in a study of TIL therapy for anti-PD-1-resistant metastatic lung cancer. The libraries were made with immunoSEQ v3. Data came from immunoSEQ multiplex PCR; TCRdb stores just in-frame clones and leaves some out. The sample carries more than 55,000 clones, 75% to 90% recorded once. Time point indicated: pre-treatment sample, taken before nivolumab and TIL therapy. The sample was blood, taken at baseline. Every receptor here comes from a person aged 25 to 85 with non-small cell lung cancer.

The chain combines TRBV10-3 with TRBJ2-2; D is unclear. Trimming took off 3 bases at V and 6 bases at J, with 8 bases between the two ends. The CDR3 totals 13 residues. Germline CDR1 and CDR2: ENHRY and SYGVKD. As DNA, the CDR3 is TGTGCCATCAGTGACCCCTTTGCCGGGGAGCTGTTTTTT. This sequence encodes CAISDPFAGELFF.

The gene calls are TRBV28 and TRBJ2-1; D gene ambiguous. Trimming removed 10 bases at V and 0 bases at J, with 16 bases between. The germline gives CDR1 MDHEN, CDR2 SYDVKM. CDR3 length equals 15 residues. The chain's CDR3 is CAITRPWGSYNEQFF. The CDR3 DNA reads TGTGCCATCACCAGGCCTTGGGGCTCCTACAATGAGCAGTTCTTC.

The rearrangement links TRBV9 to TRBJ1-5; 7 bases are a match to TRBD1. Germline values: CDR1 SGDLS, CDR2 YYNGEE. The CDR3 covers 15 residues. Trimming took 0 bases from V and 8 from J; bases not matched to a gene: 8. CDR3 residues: CASSVAGTAGEPQHF. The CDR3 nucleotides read TGTGCCAGCAGCGTAGCTGGGACAGCCGGGGAGCCCCAGCATTTT. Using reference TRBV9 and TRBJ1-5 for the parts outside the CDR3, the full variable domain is DSGVTQTPKHLITATGQRVTLRCSPRSGDLSVYWYQQSLDQGLQFLIQYYNGEERAKGNILERFSAQQFPDLHSELNLSSLELGDSALYFCASSVAGTAGEPQHFGDGTRLSIL.

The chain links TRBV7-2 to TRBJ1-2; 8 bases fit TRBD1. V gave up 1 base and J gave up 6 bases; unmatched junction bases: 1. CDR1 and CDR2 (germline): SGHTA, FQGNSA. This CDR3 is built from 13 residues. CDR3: CASSLVTGDGYTF. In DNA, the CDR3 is TGTGCCAGCAGCTTAGTGACAGGGGATGGCTACACCTTC.

CDR3 DNA: TGTGCCATCCAGAGGGGTACCGAGCAGTACTTC. As protein: CAIQRGTEQYF. The gene calls are TRBV10-3 and TRBJ2-7; D may be TRBD1 or TRBD2 (5 bases each). The germline V and J ends were trimmed by 8 bases and 6 bases, with 11 bases remaining between them. This CDR3 contains 11 residues. CDR1 and CDR2 from the germline V gene are ENHRY and SYGVKD.

The CDR3, as DNA: TGTGCCAGCAGCCTGGGACAGGGTTACGTCGATGAGCAGTTCTTC. It codes for CASSLGQGYVDEQFF. The rearrangement uses TRBV9 and TRBJ2-1; TRBD1 agrees at 9 bases. Looked up from germline, CDR1 is SGDLS and CDR2 is YYNGEE. The CDR3 consists of 15 residues. The junction had 10 bases not matched to a gene; V was cut back by 4 bases and J by 8 bases.

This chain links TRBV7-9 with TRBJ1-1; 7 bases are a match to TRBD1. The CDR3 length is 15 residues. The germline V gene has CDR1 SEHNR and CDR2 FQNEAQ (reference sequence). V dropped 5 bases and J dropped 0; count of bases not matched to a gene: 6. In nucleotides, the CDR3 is TGTGCCAGCAGCGGACCGGGACAGATGAACACTGAAGCTTTCTTT. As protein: CASSGPGQMNTEAFF.

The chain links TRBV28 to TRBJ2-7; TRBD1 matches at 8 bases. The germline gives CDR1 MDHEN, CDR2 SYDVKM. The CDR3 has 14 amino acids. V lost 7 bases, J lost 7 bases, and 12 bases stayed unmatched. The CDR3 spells CASNLRDRPNEQYF. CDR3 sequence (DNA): TGTGCCAGCAACCTCCGGGACAGGCCTAATGAGCAGTACTTC.

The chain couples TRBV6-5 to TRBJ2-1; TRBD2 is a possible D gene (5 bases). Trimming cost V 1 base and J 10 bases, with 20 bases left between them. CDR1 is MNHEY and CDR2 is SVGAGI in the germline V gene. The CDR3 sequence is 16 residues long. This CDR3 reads CASSYYPVEGSSEQFF. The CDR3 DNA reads TGTGCCAGCAGTTACTACCCGGTCGAAGGGTCTAGCGAGCAGTTCTTC.

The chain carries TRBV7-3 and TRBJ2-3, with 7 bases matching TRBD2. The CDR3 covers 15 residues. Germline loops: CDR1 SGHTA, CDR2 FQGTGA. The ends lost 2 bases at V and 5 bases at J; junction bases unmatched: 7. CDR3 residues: CASSLGGVSVDTQYF. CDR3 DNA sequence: TGTGCCAGCAGCTTAGGGGGGGTTTCGGTAGATACGCAGTATTTT. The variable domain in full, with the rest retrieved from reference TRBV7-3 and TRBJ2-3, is GAGVSQTPSNKVTEKGKYVELRCDPISGHTALYWYRQSLGQGPEFLIYFQGTGAADDSGLPNDRFFAVRPEGSVSTLKIQRTERGDSAVYLCASSLGGVSVDTQYFGPGTRLTVL.

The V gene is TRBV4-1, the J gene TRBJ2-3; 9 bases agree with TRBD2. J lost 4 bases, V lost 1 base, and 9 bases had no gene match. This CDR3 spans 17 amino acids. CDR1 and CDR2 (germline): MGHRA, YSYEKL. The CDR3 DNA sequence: TGCGCCAGCAGCCAAGGACCCCAGCGGGGGGCATCAGATACGCAGTATTTT. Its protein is CASSQGPQRGASDTQYF.

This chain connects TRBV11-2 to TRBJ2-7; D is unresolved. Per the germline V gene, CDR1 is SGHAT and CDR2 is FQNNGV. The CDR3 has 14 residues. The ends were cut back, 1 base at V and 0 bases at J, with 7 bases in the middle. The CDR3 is CASSLVLVSYEQYF. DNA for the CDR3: TGTGCCAGCAGCTTAGTTCTGGTCTCCTACGAGCAGTACTTC.

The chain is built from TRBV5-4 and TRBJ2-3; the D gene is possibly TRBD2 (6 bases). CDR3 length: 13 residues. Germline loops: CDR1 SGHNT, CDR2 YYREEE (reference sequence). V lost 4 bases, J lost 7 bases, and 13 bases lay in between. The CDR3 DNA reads TGTGCCAGCAGCCAGGAGGACTACCATACGCAGTATTTT. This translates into CASSQEDYHTQYF.

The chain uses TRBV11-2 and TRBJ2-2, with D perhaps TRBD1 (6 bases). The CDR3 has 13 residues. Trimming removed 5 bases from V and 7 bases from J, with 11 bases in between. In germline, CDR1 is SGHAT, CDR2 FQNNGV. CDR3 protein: CASSQQGGGELFF. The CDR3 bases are TGTGCCAGCAGCCAACAGGGTGGCGGGGAGCTGTTTTTT.

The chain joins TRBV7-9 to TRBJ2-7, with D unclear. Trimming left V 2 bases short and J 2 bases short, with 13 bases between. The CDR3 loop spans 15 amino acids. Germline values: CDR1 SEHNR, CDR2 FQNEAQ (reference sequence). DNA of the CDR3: TGTGCCAGCAGCTTAAGTACGGGTACGACCTACGAGCAGTACTTC. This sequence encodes CASSLSTGTTYEQYF.

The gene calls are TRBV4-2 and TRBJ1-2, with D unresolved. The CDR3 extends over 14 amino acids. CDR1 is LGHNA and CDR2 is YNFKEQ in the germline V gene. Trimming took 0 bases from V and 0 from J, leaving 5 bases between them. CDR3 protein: CASSQDGSNYGYTF. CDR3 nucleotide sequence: TGTGCCAGCAGCCAAGACGGGTCTAACTATGGCTACACCTTC.